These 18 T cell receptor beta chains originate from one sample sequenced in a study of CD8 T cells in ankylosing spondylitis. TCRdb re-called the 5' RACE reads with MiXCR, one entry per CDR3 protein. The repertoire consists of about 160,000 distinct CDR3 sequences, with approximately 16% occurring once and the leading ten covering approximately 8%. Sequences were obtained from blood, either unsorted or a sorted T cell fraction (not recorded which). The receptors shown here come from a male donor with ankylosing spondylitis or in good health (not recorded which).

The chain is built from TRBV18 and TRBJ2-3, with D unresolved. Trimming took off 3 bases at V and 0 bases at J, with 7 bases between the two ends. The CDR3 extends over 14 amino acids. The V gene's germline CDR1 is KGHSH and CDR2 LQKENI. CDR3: CASSPDGSTDTQYF. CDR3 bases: TGTGCCAGCTCACCGGACGGAAGCACAGATACGCAGTATTTT.

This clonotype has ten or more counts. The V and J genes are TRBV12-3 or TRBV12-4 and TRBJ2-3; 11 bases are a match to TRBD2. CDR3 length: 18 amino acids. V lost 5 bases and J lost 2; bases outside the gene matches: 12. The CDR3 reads CASSPRTSGLGITDTQYF. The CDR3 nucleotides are TGTGCCAGCAGTCCGCGGACTAGCGGGCTAGGAATCACAGATACGCAGTATTTT.

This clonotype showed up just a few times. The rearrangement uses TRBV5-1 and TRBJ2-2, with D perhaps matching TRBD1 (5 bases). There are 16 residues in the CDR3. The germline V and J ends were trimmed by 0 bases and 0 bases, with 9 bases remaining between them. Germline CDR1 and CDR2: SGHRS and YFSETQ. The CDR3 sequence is CASSLERTTNTGELFF. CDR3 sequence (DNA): TGCGCCAGCAGCTTGGAGAGGACAACGAACACCGGGGAGCTGTTTTTT. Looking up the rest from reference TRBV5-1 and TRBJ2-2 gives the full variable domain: KAGVTQTPRYLIKTRGQQVTLSCSPISGHRSVSWYQQTPGQGLQFLFEYFSETQRNKGNFPGRFSGRQFSNSRSEMNVSTLELGDSALYLCASSLERTTNTGELFFGEGSRLTVL.

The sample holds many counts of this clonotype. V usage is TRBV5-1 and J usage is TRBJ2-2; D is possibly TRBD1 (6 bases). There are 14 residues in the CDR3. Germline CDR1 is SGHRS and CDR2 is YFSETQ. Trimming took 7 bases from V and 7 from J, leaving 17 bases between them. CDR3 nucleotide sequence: TGCGCCAGCCAACCTGGGGGCGCGTTCGGGGAGCTGTTTTTT. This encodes CASQPGGAFGELFF.

The DNA for the CDR3 is TGTGCCAGCAGCTGGGAGGCTAGCGGAAGCTCCTACAATGAGCAGTTCTTC. It codes for CASSWEASGSSYNEQFF. This sequence joins TRBV11-2 and TRBJ2-1; 7 bases map to TRBD2. V was pared by 4 bases and J by 0 bases, with 9 bases of the junction left unmatched. The CDR3 is made up of 17 amino acids. The V gene's germline CDR1 is SGHAT and CDR2 FQNNGV. The variable domain in full, with the rest retrieved from reference TRBV11-2 and TRBJ2-1, is EAGVAQSPRYKIIEKRQSVAFWCNPISGHATLYWYQQILGQGPKLLIQFQNNGVVDDSQLPKDRFSAERLKGVDSTLKIQPAKLEDSAVYLCASSWEASGSSYNEQFFGPGTRLTVL.

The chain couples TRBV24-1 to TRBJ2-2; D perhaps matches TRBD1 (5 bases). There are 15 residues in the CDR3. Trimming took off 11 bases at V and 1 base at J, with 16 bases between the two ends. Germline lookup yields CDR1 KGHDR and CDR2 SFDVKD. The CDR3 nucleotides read TGTGCCATCAATCCAGGGAAGGTGAACACCGGGGAGCTGTTTTTT. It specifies CAINPGKVNTGELFF.

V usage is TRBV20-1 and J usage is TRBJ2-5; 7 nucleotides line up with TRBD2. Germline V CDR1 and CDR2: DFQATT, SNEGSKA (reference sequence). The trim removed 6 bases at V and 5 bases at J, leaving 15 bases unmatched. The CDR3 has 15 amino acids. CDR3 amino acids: CSAPVSSGIGETQYF. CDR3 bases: TGCAGTGCACCTGTATCGAGCGGGATCGGGGAGACCCAGTACTTC.

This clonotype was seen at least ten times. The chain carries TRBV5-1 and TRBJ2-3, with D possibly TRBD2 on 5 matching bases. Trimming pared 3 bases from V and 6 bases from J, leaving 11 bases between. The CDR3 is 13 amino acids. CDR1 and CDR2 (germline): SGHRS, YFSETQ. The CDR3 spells CASSSETMDTQYF. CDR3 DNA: TGCGCCAGCAGCTCGGAGACTATGGATACGCAGTATTTT. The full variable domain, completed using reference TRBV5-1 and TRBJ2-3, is KAGVTQTPRYLIKTRGQQVTLSCSPISGHRSVSWYQQTPGQGLQFLFEYFSETQRNKGNFPGRFSGRQFSNSRSEMNVSTLELGDSALYLCASSSETMDTQYFGPGTRLTVL.

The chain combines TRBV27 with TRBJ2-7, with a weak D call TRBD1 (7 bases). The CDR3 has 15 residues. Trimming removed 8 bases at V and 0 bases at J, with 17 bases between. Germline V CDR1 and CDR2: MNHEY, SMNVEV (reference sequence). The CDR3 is CASASQGGLSYEQYF. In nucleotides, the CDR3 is TGTGCCAGCGCATCTCAGGGGGGTCTCTCCTACGAGCAGTACTTC.

The CDR3 is CASSYVGGWDEQYF. CDR3 DNA sequence: TGTGCCAGCAGTTACGTTGGGGGTTGGGACGAGCAGTACTTC. The rearrangement joins TRBV6-5 to TRBJ2-7; D may correspond to TRBD1 or TRBD2 (5 bases each). V was clipped by 2 bases and J by 5 bases, with 13 bases between them. CDR3 length equals 14 residues. CDR1 and CDR2 (germline): MNHEY, SVGAGI.

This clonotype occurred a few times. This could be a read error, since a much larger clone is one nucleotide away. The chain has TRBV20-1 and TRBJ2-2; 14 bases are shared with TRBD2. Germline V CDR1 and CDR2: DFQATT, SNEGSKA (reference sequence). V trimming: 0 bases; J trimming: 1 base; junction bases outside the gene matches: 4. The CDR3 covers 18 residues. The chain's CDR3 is CSARDLTSGRENTGELFF. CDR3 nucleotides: TGCAGTGCTAGAGATTTGACTAGCGGGAGGGAGAACACCGGGGAGCTGTTTTTT.

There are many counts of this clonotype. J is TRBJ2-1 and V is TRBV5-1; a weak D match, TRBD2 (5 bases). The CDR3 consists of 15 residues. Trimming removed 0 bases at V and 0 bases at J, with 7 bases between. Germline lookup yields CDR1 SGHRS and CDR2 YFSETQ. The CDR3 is CASSLALASYNEQFF. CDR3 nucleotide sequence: TGCGCCAGCAGCTTGGCGCTAGCCTCCTACAATGAGCAGTTCTTC.

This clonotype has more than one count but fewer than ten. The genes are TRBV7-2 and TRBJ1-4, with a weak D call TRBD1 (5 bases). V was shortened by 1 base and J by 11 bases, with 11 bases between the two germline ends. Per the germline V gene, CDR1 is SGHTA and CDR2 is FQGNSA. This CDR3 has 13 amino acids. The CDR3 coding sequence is TGTGCCAGCAGCTTAGGGTCGACAGAGAAACTGTTTTTT. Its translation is CASSLGSTEKLFF. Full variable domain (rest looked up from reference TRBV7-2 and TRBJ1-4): GAGVSQSPSNKVTEKGKDVELRCDPISGHTALYWYRQSLGQGLEFLIYFQGNSAPDKSGLPSDRFSAERTGGSVSTLTIQRTQQEDSAVYLCASSLGSTEKLFFGSGTQLSVL.

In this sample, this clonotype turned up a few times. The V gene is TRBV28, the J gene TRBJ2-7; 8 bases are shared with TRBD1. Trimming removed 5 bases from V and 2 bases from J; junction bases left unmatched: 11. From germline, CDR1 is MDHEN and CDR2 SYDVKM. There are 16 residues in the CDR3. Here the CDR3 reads CASSPVTGVAAYEQYF. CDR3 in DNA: TGTGCCAGCAGTCCTGTGACAGGGGTCGCAGCCTACGAGCAGTACTTC.

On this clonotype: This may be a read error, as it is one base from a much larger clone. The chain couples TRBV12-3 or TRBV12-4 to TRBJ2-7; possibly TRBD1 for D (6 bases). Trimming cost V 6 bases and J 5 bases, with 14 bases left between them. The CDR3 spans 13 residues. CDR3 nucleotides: TGTGCCAGCAGGCTCGACAGGCGTAACGAGCAGTACTTC. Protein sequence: CASRLDRRNEQYF.

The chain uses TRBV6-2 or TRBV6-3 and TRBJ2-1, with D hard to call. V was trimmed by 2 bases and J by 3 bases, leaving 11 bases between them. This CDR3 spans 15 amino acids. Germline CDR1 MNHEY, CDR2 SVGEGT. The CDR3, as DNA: TGTGCCAGCAGTTACGGTGACGGCGACTACAATGAGCAGTTCTTC. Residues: CASSYGDGDYNEQFF.

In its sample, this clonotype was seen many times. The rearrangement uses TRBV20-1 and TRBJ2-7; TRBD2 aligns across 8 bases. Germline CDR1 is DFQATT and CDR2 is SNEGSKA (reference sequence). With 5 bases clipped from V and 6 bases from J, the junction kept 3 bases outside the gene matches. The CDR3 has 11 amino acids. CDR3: CSALSGGEQYF. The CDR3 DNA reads TGCAGTGCTCTAAGCGGGGGCGAGCAGTACTTC.

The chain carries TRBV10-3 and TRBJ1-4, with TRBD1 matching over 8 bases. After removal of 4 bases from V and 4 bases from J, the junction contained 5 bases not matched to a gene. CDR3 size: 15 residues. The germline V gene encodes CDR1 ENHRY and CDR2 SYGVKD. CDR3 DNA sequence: TGTGCCATCAGTGCCCGGACAGGGAATAATGAAAAACTGTTTTTT. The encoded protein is CAISARTGNNEKLFF.